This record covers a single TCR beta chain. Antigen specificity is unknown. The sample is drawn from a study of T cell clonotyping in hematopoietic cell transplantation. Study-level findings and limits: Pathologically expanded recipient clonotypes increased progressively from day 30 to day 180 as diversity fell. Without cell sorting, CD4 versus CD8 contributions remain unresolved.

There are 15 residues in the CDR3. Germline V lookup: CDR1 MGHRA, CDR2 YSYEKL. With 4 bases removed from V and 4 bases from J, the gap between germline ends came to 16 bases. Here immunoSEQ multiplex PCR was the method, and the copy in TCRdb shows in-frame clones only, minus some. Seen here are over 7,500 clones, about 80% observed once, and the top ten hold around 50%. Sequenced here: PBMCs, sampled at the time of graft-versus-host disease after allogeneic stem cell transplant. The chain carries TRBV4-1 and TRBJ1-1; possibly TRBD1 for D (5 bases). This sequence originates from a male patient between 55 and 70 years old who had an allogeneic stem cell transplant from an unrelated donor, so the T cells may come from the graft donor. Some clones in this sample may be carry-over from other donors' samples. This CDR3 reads CASSLSQGSATEAFF. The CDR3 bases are TGCGCCAGCAGCCTCTCCCAGGGCTCCGCCACTGAAGCTTTCTTT.